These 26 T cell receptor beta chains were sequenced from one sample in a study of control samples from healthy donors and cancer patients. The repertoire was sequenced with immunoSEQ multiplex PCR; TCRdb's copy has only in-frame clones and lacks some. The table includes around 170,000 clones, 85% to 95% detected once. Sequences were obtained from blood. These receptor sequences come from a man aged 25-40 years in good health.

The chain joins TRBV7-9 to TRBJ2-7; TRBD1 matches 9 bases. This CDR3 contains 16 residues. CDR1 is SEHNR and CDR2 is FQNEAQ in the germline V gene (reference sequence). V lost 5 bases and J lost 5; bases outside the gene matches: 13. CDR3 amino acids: CASSLGYGTGFNEQYF. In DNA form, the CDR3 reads TGTGCCAGCAGCCTCGGTTACGGGACAGGGTTTAACGAGCAGTACTTC.

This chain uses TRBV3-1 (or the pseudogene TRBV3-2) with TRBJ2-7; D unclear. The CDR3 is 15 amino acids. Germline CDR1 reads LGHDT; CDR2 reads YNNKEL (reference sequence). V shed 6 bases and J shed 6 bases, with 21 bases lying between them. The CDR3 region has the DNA TGTGCCAGCAGTCTCACGGGTCCAGGCGGAAGCGAGCAGTACTTC. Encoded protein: CASSLTGPGGSEQYF.

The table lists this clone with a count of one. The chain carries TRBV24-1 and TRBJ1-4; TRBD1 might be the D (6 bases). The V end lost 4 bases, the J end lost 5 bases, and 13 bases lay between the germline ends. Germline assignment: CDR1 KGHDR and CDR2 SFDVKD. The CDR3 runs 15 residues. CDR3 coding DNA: TGTGCCACCAGTGACTCCGGGACACTGAATGAAAAACTGTTTTTT. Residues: CATSDSGTLNEKLFF.

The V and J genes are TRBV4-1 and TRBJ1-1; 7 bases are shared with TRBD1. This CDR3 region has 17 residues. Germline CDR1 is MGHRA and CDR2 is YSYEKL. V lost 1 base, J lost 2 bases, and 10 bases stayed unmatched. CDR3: CASSQAPAGGTNTEAFF. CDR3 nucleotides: TGCGCCAGCAGCCAAGCGCCCGCAGGGGGTACAAACACTGAAGCTTTCTTT.

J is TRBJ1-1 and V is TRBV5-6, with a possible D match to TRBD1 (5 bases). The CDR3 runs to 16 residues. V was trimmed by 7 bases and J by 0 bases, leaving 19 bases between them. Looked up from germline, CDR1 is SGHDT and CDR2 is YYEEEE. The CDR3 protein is CASGVGHQPLNTEAFF. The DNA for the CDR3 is TGTGCCAGCGGGGTGGGGCATCAACCTTTGAACACTGAAGCTTTCTTT.

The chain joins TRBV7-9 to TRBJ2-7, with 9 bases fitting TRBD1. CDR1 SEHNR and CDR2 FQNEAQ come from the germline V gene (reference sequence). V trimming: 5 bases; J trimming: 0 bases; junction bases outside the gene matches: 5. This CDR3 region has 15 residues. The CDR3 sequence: CASSLTGGLSYEQYF. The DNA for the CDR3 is TGTGCCAGCAGCCTAACAGGGGGCCTCTCCTACGAGCAGTACTTC.

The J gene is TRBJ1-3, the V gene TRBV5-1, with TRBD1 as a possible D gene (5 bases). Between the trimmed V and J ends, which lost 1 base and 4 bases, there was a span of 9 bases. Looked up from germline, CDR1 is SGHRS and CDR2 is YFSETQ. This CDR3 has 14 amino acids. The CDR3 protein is CASSLRGSGNTIYF. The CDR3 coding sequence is TGCGCCAGCAGCTTGAGGGGCTCAGGAAACACCATATATTTT. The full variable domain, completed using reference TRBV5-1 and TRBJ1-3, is KAGVTQTPRYLIKTRGQQVTLSCSPISGHRSVSWYQQTPGQGLQFLFEYFSETQRNKGNFPGRFSGRQFSNSRSEMNVSTLELGDSALYLCASSLRGSGNTIYFGEGSWLTVV.

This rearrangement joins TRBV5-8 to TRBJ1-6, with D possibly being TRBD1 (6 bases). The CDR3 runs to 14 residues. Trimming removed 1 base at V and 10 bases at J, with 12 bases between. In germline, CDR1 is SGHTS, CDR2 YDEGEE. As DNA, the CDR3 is TGTGCCAGCAGCTTGAACAGGGTTGAGTCACCCCTCCACTTT. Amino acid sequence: CASSLNRVESPLHF.

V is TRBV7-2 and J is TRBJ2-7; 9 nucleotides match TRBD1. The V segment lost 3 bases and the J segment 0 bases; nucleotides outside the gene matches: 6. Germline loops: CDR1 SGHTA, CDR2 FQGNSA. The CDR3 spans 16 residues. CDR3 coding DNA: TGTGCCAGCAGCTTTGGGGGGACAGGGTCCTCCTACGAGCAGTACTTC. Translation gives CASSFGGTGSSYEQYF.

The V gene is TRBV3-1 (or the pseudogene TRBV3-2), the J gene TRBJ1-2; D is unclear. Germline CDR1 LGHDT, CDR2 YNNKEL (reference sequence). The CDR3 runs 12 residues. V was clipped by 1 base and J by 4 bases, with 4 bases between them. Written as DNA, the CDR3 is TGTGCCAGCAGCCAAGCGGTCTATGGCTACACCTTC. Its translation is CASSQAVYGYTF.

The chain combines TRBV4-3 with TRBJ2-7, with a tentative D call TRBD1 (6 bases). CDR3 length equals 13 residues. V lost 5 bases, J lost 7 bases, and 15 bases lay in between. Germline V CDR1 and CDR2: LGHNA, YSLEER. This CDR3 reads CASSSTQGGEQYF. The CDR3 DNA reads TGCGCCAGCAGCTCTACACAGGGTGGAGAGCAGTACTTC.

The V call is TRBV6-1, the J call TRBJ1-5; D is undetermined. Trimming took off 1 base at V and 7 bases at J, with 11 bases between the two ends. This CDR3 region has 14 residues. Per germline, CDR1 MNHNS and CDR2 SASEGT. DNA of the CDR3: TGTGCCAGCAGTGAAGGGGGAGGGCCACAGCCCCAGCATTTT. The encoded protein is CASSEGGGPQPQHF.

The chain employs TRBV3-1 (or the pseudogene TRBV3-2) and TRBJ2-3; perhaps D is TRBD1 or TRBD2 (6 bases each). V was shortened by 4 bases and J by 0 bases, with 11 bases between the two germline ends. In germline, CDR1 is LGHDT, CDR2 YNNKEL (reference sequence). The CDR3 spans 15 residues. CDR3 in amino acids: CASSRGTFSTDTQYF. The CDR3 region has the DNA TGTGCCAGCAGCCGCGGGACATTTAGCACAGATACGCAGTATTTT.

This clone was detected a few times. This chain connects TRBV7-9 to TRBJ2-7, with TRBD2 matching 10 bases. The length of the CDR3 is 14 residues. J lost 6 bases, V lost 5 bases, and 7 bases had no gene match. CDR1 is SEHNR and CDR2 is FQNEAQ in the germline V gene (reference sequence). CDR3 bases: TGTGCCAGCAGCCCAGCAGCGGGAGGGGCCGAGCAGTACTTC. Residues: CASSPAAGGAEQYF.

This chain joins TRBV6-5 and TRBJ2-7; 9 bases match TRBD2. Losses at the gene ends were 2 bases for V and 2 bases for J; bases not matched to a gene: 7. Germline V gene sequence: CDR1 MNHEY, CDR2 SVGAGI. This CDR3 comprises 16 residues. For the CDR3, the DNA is TGTGCCAGCAGTTACCAGAAAGCGGGAGGCCCCTACGAGCAGTACTTC. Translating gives CASSYQKAGGPYEQYF.

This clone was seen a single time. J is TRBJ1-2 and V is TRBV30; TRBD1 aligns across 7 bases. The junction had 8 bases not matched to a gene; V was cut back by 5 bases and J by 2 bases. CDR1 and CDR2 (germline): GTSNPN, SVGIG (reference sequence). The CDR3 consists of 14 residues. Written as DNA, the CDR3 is TGTGCCTGGGATGCCAGGGGGGGAAACTATGGCTACACCTTC. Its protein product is CAWDARGGNYGYTF.

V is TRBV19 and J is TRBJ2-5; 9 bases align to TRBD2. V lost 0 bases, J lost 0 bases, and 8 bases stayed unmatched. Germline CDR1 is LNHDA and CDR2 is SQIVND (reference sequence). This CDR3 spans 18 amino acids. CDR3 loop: CASSIDPSGGSYQETQYF. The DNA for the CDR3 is TGTGCCAGTAGTATAGATCCGAGCGGGGGGTCGTACCAAGAGACCCAGTACTTC.

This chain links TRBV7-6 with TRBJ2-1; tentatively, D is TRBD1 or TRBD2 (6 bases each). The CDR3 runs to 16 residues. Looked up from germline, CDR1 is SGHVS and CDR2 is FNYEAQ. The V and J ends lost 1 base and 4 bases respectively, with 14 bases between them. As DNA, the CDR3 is TGTGCCAGCAGCTTAGATAGCGGAGGGGGGTACAATGAGCAGTTCTTC. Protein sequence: CASSLDSGGGYNEQFF.

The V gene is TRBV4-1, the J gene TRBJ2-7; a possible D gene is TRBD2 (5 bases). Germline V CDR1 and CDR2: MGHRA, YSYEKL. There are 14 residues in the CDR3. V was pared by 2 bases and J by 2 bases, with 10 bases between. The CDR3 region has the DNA TGCGCCAGCAGCCAACTACTAGACCCCTACGAGCAGTACTTC. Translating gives CASSQLLDPYEQYF.

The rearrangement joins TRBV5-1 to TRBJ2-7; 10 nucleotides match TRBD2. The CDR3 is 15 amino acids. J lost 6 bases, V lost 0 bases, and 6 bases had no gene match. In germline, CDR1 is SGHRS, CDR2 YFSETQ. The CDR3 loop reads CASSLGLAGDPEQYF. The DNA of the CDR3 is TGCGCCAGCAGCTTGGGGCTAGCGGGAGATCCCGAGCAGTACTTC.

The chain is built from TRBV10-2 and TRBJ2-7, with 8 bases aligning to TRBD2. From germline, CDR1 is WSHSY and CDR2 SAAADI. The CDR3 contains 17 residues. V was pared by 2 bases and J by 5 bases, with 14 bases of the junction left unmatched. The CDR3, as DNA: TGCGCCAGCAGTGAGCCTACTCGTCGGGAGGGCCCCGACGAGCAGTACTTC. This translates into CASSEPTRREGPDEQYF.

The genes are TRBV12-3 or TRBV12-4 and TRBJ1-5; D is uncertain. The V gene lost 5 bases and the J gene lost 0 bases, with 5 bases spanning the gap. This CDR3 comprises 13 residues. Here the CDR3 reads CASSPNSNQPQHF. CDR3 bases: TGTGCCAGCAGTCCAAATAGCAATCAGCCCCAGCATTTT.

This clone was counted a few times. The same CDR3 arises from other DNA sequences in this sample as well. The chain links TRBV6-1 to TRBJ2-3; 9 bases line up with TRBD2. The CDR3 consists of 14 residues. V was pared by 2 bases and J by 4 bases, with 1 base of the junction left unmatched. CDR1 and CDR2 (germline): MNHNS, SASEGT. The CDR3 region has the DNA TGTGCCAGCAGTGAATTAGCGGGAGCAGATACGCAGTATTTT. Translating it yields CASSELAGADTQYF.

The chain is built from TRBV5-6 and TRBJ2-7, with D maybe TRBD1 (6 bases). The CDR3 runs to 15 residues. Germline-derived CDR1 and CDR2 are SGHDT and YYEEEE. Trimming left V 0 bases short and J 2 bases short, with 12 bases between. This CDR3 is CASSLEQGTAYEQYF. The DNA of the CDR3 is TGTGCCAGCAGCTTGGAGCAGGGGACGGCCTACGAGCAGTACTTC.

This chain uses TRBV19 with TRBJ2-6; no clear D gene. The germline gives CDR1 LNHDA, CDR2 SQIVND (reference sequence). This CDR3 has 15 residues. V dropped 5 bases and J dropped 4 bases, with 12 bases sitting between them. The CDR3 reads CASSGTRIGANVLTF. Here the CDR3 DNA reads TGTGCCAGTAGTGGTACGAGGATCGGGGCCAACGTCCTGACTTTC. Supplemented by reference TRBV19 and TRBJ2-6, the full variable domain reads DGGITQSPKYLFRKEGQNVTLSCEQNLNHDAMYWYRQDPGQGLRLIYYSQIVNDFQKGDIAEGYSVSREKKESFPLTVTSAQKNPTAFYLCASSGTRIGANVLTFGAGSRLTVL.

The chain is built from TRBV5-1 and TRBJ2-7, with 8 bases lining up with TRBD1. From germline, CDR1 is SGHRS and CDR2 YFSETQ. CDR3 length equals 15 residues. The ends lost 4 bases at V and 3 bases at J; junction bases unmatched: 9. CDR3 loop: CASSTAQGALYEQYF. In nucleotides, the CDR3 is TGCGCCAGCAGCACCGCCCAGGGGGCTCTCTACGAGCAGTACTTC. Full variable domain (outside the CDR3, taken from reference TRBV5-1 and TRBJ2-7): KAGVTQTPRYLIKTRGQQVTLSCSPISGHRSVSWYQQTPGQGLQFLFEYFSETQRNKGNFPGRFSGRQFSNSRSEMNVSTLELGDSALYLCASSTAQGALYEQYFGPGTRLTVT.